This T cell receptor (beta chain) was captured by sequencing in a study of CXCR3-negative and CXCR3-positive naive CD8 T cells. 5' RACE that incorporated UMI labels was used to prepare the TRB cDNA libraries. TCRdb re-analyzed the 5' RACE reads; it lists each CDR3 protein once, without DNA. This repertoire includes around 40,000 distinct CDR3 sequences. The CDR3 covers 16 residues. CDR1 and CDR2 from the germline V gene are LGHDT and YNNKEL (reference sequence). This TCR derives from a human donor in good health. Some clones in this sample may be carry-over from other donors' samples. The chain is built from TRBV3-1 and TRBJ2-1; no DNA is available, so the TRBD2 call from TCRdb remains unchecked. The specimen was naive CXCR3- CD8+ T cells from blood. Subset reported: CD45RO-CCR7+CD27+CD95- naive CD8+ T cells lacking CXCR3 (TNR3-). The CDR3 sequence is CASSQVFGGRGNEQFF.